These 13 T cell receptor beta chains were all obtained from the same sample, sequenced in a study of Graves' ophthalmopathy and Graves' hyperthyroidism. For repertoire sequencing, the TCR beta CDR3 regions were amplified from RNA transcripts. The first-round RT-PCR employed HTBI primers together with the Qiagen OneStep RT-PCR kit. A multiplex PCR was then performed as the second round. A single record per CDR3 protein comes from TCRdb applying MiXCR to the multiplex PCR reads. The sample includes about 550,000 distinct CDR3 sequences, 39% of them seen just once. The specimen sequenced was peripheral blood or thyroid tissue (not recorded which). Source of these receptors: an adult man with Graves' hyperthyroidism.

Ten or more counts support this clonotype. DNA for the CDR3: TGTGCCAGCAGCCCCCCGCCAGGCCCGACCACTAACTATGGCTACACCTTC. Its protein product is CASSPPPGPTTNYGYTF. The chain recombines TRBV7-8 with TRBJ1-2; D unresolved. There are 17 residues in the CDR3. V lost 5 bases and J lost 0, with 19 bases in between. Germline-derived CDR1 and CDR2 are SGHVS and FQNEAQ. The complete variable domain, with remaining parts taken from reference TRBV7-8 and TRBJ1-2, reads GAGVSQSPRYKVAKRGQDVALRCDPISGHVSLFWYQQALGQGPEFLTYFQNEAQLDKSGLPSDRFFAERPEGSVSTLKIQRTQQEDSAVYLCASSPPPGPTTNYGYTFGSGTRLTVV.

The CDR3 here is CASSPRQGGTDTQYF. The DNA of the CDR3 is TGTGCCAGTAGTCCCCGACAGGGGGGCACAGATACGCAGTATTTT. The V gene is TRBV19, the J gene TRBJ2-3; 9 bases fit TRBD1. CDR3 size: 15 residues. Germline-derived CDR1 and CDR2 are LNHDA and SQIVND (reference sequence). With V trimmed by 5 bases and J by 1 base, 4 bases remained unmatched.

This clonotype was detected ten times or more. The rearrangement joins TRBV7-2 to TRBJ2-2; D may be TRBD2 (6 bases). The CDR3 spans 16 residues. In germline, CDR1 is SGHTA, CDR2 FQGNSA. Trimming took 1 base from V and 2 from J, leaving 11 bases between them. The CDR3 region is CASSLDQGGNTGELFF. The CDR3 DNA reads TGTGCCAGCAGCTTAGATCAGGGAGGCAACACCGGGGAGCTGTTTTTT.

A few counts support this clonotype. This chain uses TRBV6-4 with TRBJ2-7; a weak D match, TRBD2 (6 bases). Germline V lookup: CDR1 MRHNA, CDR2 SNTAGT. This CDR3 is built from 15 residues. Deletions cut 5 bases from V and 5 bases from J, with 19 bases between. The CDR3 here is CASSYRASDGHEQYF. The CDR3 DNA reads TGTGCCAGCAGTTATCGGGCTAGCGACGGTCACGAGCAGTACTTC.

The chain carries TRBV10-3 and TRBJ1-4, with a possible D match to TRBD1 (5 bases). Germline values: CDR1 ENHRY, CDR2 SYGVKD. Trimming left V 4 bases short and J 3 bases short, with 15 bases between. The CDR3 totals 16 residues. CDR3 sequence: CAISGRGSGSNEKLFF. DNA for the CDR3: TGTGCCATCAGTGGACGGGGTTCAGGGTCTAATGAAAAACTGTTTTTT.

The rearrangement links TRBV19 to TRBJ1-2; the D gene is possibly TRBD1 (5 bases). Germline values: CDR1 LNHDA, CDR2 SQIVND (reference sequence). The CDR3 contains 13 residues. The V gene lost 11 bases and the J gene lost 5 bases, with 18 bases spanning the gap. Here the CDR3 reads CAWSGRREYGYTF. The CDR3 DNA reads as TGTGCCTGGAGCGGCCGCAGGGAATATGGCTACACCTTC.

In the case of this clonotype: A much more abundant neighbour one base away suggests this may be a read error. The rearrangement joins TRBV2 to TRBJ1-5; no clear D gene. The CDR3 spans 12 residues. Germline V gene lookup returns CDR1 SNHLY and CDR2 FYNNEI. V lost 7 bases and J 0 bases, leaving 4 bases between the germline ends. The CDR3 DNA reads as TGTGCCAGCAAAGATAGCAATCAGCCCCAGCATTTT. This codes for CASKDSNQPQHF.

Turning to this clonotype: It may be a read error: a sequence one base away is much more abundant. The chain carries TRBV5-1 and TRBJ1-1; the D gene is possibly TRBD1 (6 bases). The CDR3 totals 13 residues. Germline lookup yields CDR1 SGHRS and CDR2 YFSETQ. The germline V and J ends were trimmed by 4 bases and 8 bases, with 15 bases remaining between them. CDR3 sequence reads: CASSIQGGGEAFF. In DNA, the CDR3 is TGCGCCAGCAGCATACAGGGTGGGGGCGAAGCTTTCTTT. Full variable domain (missing parts from reference TRBV5-1 and TRBJ1-1): KAGVTQTPRYLIKTRGQQVTLSCSPISGHRSVSWYQQTPGQGLQFLFEYFSETQRNKGNFPGRFSGRQFSNSRSEMNVSTLELGDSALYLCASSIQGGGEAFFGQGTRLTVV.

About this clonotype itself: This may be a read error, as it is one base from a much larger clone. V gene TRBV7-2 combines with J gene TRBJ2-7, with D perhaps matching TRBD1 or TRBD2 (5 bases each). This CDR3 spans 15 amino acids. Germline CDR1 is SGHTA and CDR2 is FQGNSA. For the CDR3, the DNA is TGTGCCAGCAGCTTAGGGATCGGGGCCAACTACGAGCGGTACTTC. Protein: CASSLGIGANYERYF.

The rearrangement links TRBV5-4 to TRBJ2-5; D may be TRBD1 (6 bases). The germline V and J ends were trimmed by 3 bases and 3 bases, with 9 bases remaining between them. The CDR3 runs to 13 residues. CDR1 and CDR2 (germline): SGHNT, YYREEE (reference sequence). This CDR3 is CASSWTAEETQYF. DNA for the CDR3: TGTGCCAGCAGCTGGACAGCCGAAGAGACCCAGTACTTC.

The rearrangement uses TRBV12-3 or TRBV12-4 and TRBJ2-7; D is uncertain. The length of the CDR3 is 15 residues. Trimming left V 1 base short and J 0 bases short, with 10 bases between. The CDR3 protein is CASSLGSKNSYEQYF. DNA of the CDR3: TGTGCCAGCAGTTTAGGCAGCAAAAACTCCTACGAGCAGTACTTC.

The chain couples TRBV20-1 to TRBJ2-7, with 8 bases identical to TRBD2. V was clipped by 6 bases and J by 7 bases; unmatched bases: 8. CDR1 and CDR2 from the germline V gene are DFQATT and SNEGSKA (reference sequence). The CDR3 extends over 12 amino acids. CDR3 region: CSAGTSWNEQYF. CDR3 DNA sequence: TGCAGTGCCGGGACTAGTTGGAATGAGCAGTACTTC.

This clonotype has more than one count but fewer than ten. At one end the junction does not follow the germline gene, possibly because of a read error. The rearrangement joins TRBV19 to TRBJ2-5, with D maybe TRBD2 (5 bases). This CDR3 has 15 amino acids. Germline lookup yields CDR1 LNHDA and CDR2 SQIVND (reference sequence). CDR3: CASRLRGGDHETQYF. The CDR3 region has the DNA TGTGCCAGTAGGTTACGCGGAGGCGACCACGAGACCCAGTACTTC. Combining the CDR3 with reference TRBV19 and TRBJ2-5 gives the whole variable domain DGGITQSPKYLFRKEGQNVTLSCEQNLNHDAMYWYRQDPGQGLRLIYYSQIVNDFQKGDIAEGYSVSREKKESFPLTVTSAQKNPTAFYLCASRLRGGDHETQYFGPGTRLLVL.